This T cell receptor (beta chain) came from a study of early T cells in non-severe SARS-CoV-2 infection. Study-wide background: With bulk RNA from unsorted whole blood as input, sequencing yielded unpaired chains.

The CDR3 spans 15 residues. The germline V gene encodes CDR1 ENHRY and CDR2 SYGVKD. V lost 4 bases and J lost 0; bases outside the gene matches: 3. Attachment of unique molecular identifiers was made to individual cDNA molecules. TCRdb processed the 5' RACE reads anew with MiXCR; each CDR3 protein has one entry. Of over 50,000 distinct CDR3 sequences in the sample, less than 9.5% are singletons; the top ten hold 4% to 5.5%. The receptor's source is an adult who was a healthcare worker with PCR-confirmed SARS-CoV-2 infection or an uninfected control (not recorded which). Sequencing was done on a sample of whole blood. J is TRBJ2-7 and V is TRBV10-3; 10 nucleotides match TRBD2. CDR3 in amino acids: CAISGTSGSSYEQYF. CDR3 in DNA: TGTGCCATCAGTGGGACTAGCGGATCCTCCTACGAGCAGTACTTC.